This T cell receptor (beta chain) comes out of a study of blood T cell repertoires in COVID-19 (dated by TCRdb to about 2020). About the full investigation: The collaborator samples originated in the United States, Italy and Spain and spanned the acute and convalescent phases of COVID-19. The repertoires were released in a freely available public database intended as a resource for research on the immune response to SARS-CoV-2. Where HLA class I and class II types were available, the types were taken from metadata supplied by the sample provider, not from assay-based typing. Subjects who had been exposed to COVID-19, were actively infected with it, or had recovered from it provided the deeply sampled blood TCRbeta repertoires that made up the dataset. A de-identified subject ID, COVID-19 status, age in years and sex were almost always included in the sample metadata. Samples came from the ongoing ImmuneRACE study (first 160 participants) plus 1,254 subjects from 6 global collaborators. The prospective study material was composed of cDNA or gDNA derived from T cells, B-cell-depleted T cells, or PBMCs. What the work shows at the level of the full study, not this receptor alone: The quantity of clinical and demographic metadata differed by source and by participant and was supplied without curation.

The immunoSEQ Assay, a bias-controlled multiplex PCR, was used to amplify TCRbeta CDR3 regions from genomic DNA. In the authors' own workflow: The number of nucleated cells in each sample was estimated by amplification of reference gene primers within the assay. To quantify the absolute abundance of each unique TCRbeta CDR3 rearrangement, sequence reads were collapsed and filtered. For each sample, productive Simpson clonality was calculated as the square root of Simpson's diversity index over productive rearrangements. TCRdb stores this immuneACCESS table with in-frame sequences only. Part of the clones is absent; in the studies checked, under half of the shortfall reflects unresolved V genes, and no reason is known for the rest. The V and J calls and the clone size are those of that table, but D and trimming were determined from the DNA. The sample includes roughly 260,000 clones, with roughly 84% observed a single time. The ten largest clonotypes hold 3% to 4% of the sample.

This clone was seen at least ten times. The antigen it binds to is not known. Base qualities are not recorded, but no much larger clone differs from it by a single base. Collaborating institutions collected whole blood in K2EDTA tubes following their own protocols. Collaborator samples were shipped for TCRbeta analysis as frozen whole blood, isolated PBMCs, or DNA extracted from either sample type. This TCR was recovered from a woman in her 40s with active or convalescent COVID-19. The sequencing input was peripheral blood.

Here the CDR3 is given as CAWSTLSNSNEKLFF. The bases read TGTGCCTGGAGTACGTTGTCCAACTCTAATGAAAAACTGTTTTTT. Here the chain combines TRBV30 and TRBJ1-4; the D gene is unclear. CDR1 is given as GTSNPN and CDR2 as SVGIG, both from the germline V gene (reference sequence). The CDR3 holds 15 amino acids from the cysteine to the phenylalanine. The read is trimmed to its CDR3 DNA, 45 bases read in frame from base 1. V is clipped by 2 bases and J by 3 bases, and the sequence between their germline boundaries is 13 bases long.